There are many counts of the clone carrying this TCR beta chain. Its antigen is as yet unknown. From the 5' RACE reads, TCRdb called clonotypes with MiXCR, one entry per CDR3 protein. Of fewer than 400,000 distinct CDR3 sequences listed, over 5% were seen once; the top ten hold approximately 16%. The data stem from a study of T cells after yellow fever vaccination. Broader study findings: A weaker but faster secondary response was observed, peaking on day 5 versus 15. Post-booster reappearance was seen for most primary-vaccination clones (about 96% CD4, around 88% CD8).

This CDR3 is built from 14 residues. Trimming pared 1 base from V and 5 bases from J, leaving 11 bases between. CDR1 SEHNR and CDR2 FQNEAQ come from the germline V gene (reference sequence). The chain uses TRBV7-9 and TRBJ2-5; a weak D match, TRBD1 (6 bases). The clonotype comes from a man younger than 45 who received the YFV17D yellow fever vaccine. The source material was PBMCs, sampled 5 days after the yellow fever booster vaccination. CDR3 sequence (DNA): TGTGCCAGCAGCTTAGTAGGGGGTCTCGAGACCCAGTACTTC. Its protein is CASSLVGGLETQYF.